The rows below give T cell receptor beta chains drawn from one sample of a study of blood T cell repertoires in COVID-19. Data came from immunoSEQ multiplex PCR; TCRdb stores just in-frame clones and leaves some out. The data hold about 240,000 clones, with 81% observed a single time. Sequenced: peripheral blood. These receptors originate from an elderly woman with COVID-19, enrolled during active disease. CDR3s leave out the opening cysteine and the closing phenylalanine or tryptophan. A D gene is named only where the DNA matches it firmly.

j_call,d_call,v_call,cdr3_aa
TRBJ2-7,-,TRBV5-4,ASSFDSYEQY
TRBJ1-4,-,TRBV5-6,ASSLDRVDEKLF
TRBJ1-5,-,TRBV4-1,ASSPRGGSNQPQH
TRBJ1-1,-,TRBV28,ASRGAGLGAF
TRBJ2-3,-,TRBV5-1,ASRTQGLGTDTQY
TRBJ2-4,-,TRBV3-1/TRBV3-2,ASSPRDRGAKNIQY
TRBJ1-1,-,TRBV3-1/TRBV3-2,ASSQERARGVRAF
TRBJ2-7,TRBD2,TRBV10-3,AISDPGLAAEQY
TRBJ1-5,TRBD1,TRBV19,ASSITGGDQPQH
TRBJ1-1,-,TRBV18,ASSQGLQNTEAF
TRBJ1-5,TRBD1,TRBV28,ASSLRRDRYSNQPQH
TRBJ1-2,TRBD1,TRBV12-3/TRBV12-4,ASRRGTGNGYT
TRBJ2-2,TRBD1,TRBV7-2,ASTPGTGGFTGELF
TRBJ1-5,TRBD1,TRBV19,ASRTGQGDNQPQH
TRBJ2-4,-,TRBV29-1,SVAAGRSSKNIQY
TRBJ1-1,TRBD1,TRBV5-1,ASSRRQGAEAF
TRBJ1-6,-,TRBV28,ASRDPSGTPLH
TRBJ2-5,TRBD1,TRBV3-1/TRBV3-2,ASSQGVPGTGRETQY
TRBJ1-1,-,TRBV28,ASSLQQAEAF
TRBJ2-7,-,TRBV29-1,SVAPRRGTYEQY
TRBJ1-5,-,TRBV2,ASREGLVIQPQH
TRBJ2-7,-,TRBV14,ASSQRQEWQY
TRBJ2-3,TRBD2,TRBV4-2,ASSQDVGAGVPDTQY
TRBJ2-1,TRBD1,TRBV11-3,ASSFSGTGGYEQF
TRBJ2-7,TRBD2,TRBV15,ATSSSGSNYEQY
TRBJ1-4,-,TRBV6-5,ASSYMGQTEKLF
TRBJ2-1,-,TRBV29-1,SVTPFSARRVNNEQF
TRBJ2-7,-,TRBV5-1,ASSTPTGTYEQY
TRBJ1-1,-,TRBV27,ASSLRTAPNTEAF
TRBJ1-2,TRBD1,TRBV19,ASSIGQGTGYT
TRBJ2-5,-,TRBV2,ASQHRVETQY
TRBJ1-3,-,TRBV29-1,SVGQTPDTIY
TRBJ2-7,TRBD1,TRBV7-3,ASSWGQFSEQY
TRBJ2-7,-,TRBV3-1/TRBV3-2,ASSPTSKGEQY
TRBJ1-5,-,TRBV28,ASSSQSGTLLADQPQH
TRBJ2-7,TRBD2,TRBV27,ASSTAWGLADNEQY
TRBJ1-3,-,TRBV5-5,ASSFVVTSTIY
TRBJ2-2,-,TRBV15,ATSRDRSRELF
TRBJ2-2,TRBD1,TRBV2,ASSTGVRTGELF
TRBJ1-2,-,TRBV6-6,ASSVPYGYT
TRBJ2-7,TRBD1,TRBV4-1,ASSPKGTGTYEQY
TRBJ1-5,-,TRBV18,ASSLGRGNQPQH
TRBJ1-1,-,TRBV20-1,SARDLALAF
TRBJ1-4,-,TRBV28,ASNSLGQPTEKLF
TRBJ2-2,-,TRBV3-1/TRBV3-2,ASRYQGKNTGELF
TRBJ2-3,-,TRBV6-5,ASSSTSRVDTQY